This is a list of T cell receptor beta chains from one sample in a study of blood T cell repertoires in COVID-19. Sequencing used immunoSEQ multiplex PCR; TCRdb keeps in-frame clones, though not all of them. The sample has around 250,000 clones, approximately 82% seen once. The specimen sequenced was PBMCs or T cells enriched from blood (not recorded which). These TCRs come from a man aged 40-55 years who had recovered from COVID-19. The CDR3 runs from the conserved cysteine through the conserved F or W. The D gene is left open where the match is weak. Where a row states a size, it is once, few, many or the class of an expanded clone; other rows omit it.

clone size	J gene	V gene	D gene	CDR3 DNA	CDR3 protein
-	TRBJ2-1	TRBV24-1	TRBD1	TGTGCCACCAGTGACGCCTTGGGACAGGGGAATGAGCAGTTCTTC	CATSDALGQGNEQFF
-	TRBJ2-3	TRBV30	-	TGTGCCTGGAAAGGTAGTAGTGGCGGGGATACGCAGTATTTT	CAWKGSSGGDTQYF
-	TRBJ1-1	TRBV28	TRBD1	TGTGCCAGCAGTCCCGGACAGGGGATGGCTGAAGCTTTCTTT	CASSPGQGMAEAFF
once	TRBJ2-7	TRBV29-1	TRBD2	TGCAGCGTTCGACTAGCGCCCACCGACGAGCAGTACTTC	CSVRLAPTDEQYF
-	TRBJ1-2	TRBV28	-	TGTGCCAGCAGTTTCTACGAGGGTTCTAACTATGGCTACACCTTC	CASSFYEGSNYGYTF
-	TRBJ1-4	TRBV28	-	TGTGCCAGCAGTTCCCTTGGGGCTGGTGAAAAACTGTTTTTT	CASSSLGAGEKLFF
-	TRBJ2-2	TRBV7-9	TRBD1	TGTGCCAGCACCGATAAGTACCGGGACAGAGACACCGGGGAGCTGTTTTTT	CASTDKYRDRDTGELFF
-	TRBJ2-1	TRBV9	-	TGTGCCAGCACTGGCGGGGAGCCCTCCTACAATGAGCAGTTCTTC	CASTGGEPSYNEQFF
once	TRBJ2-7	TRBV5-1	-	TGCGCCAGCAGCTTGACGGCAGGTTCAGCTTACGAGCAGTACTTC	CASSLTAGSAYEQYF
-	TRBJ1-1	TRBV15	-	TGTGCCACCAGCAGAGATCGACATATGAACACTGAAGCTTTCTTT	CATSRDRHMNTEAFF
-	TRBJ2-3	TRBV7-2	-	TGTGCCAGCAGCCTTGCGGGGGCAGCGGTAATGGATACGCAGTATTTT	CASSLAGAAVMDTQYF
-	TRBJ2-7	TRBV11-3	TRBD2	TGTGCCAGCAGCTTTGGCCTAGCGGGGGACGAGCAGTACTTC	CASSFGLAGDEQYF
-	TRBJ1-6	TRBV5-1	TRBD1	TGCGCCAGCAGCTTGATGAGGGACAGTAATTCACCCCTCCACTTT	CASSLMRDSNSPLHF
-	TRBJ1-1	TRBV5-6	-	TGTGCCAGCAGCCAAGCAACAGGGATAACTGAAGCTTTCTTT	CASSQATGITEAFF
-	TRBJ2-7	TRBV9	-	TGTGCCAGCAGCGTAGGGCTGGGACAAGGATCCTACGAGCAGTACTTC	CASSVGLGQGSYEQYF
-	TRBJ1-2	TRBV19	-	TGTGCCACCTACAGAGGGTATGGCTACACCTTC	CATYRGYGYTF
-	TRBJ2-3	TRBV6-4	-	TGTGCCAGCAGTGTTACCGGAGACACAGATACGCAGTATTTT	CASSVTGDTDTQYF
-	TRBJ1-5	TRBV3-1/TRBV3-2	-	TGTGCCAGCAGCGGCGCTGGGGGGTGGGGGCAGCCCCAGCATTTT	CASSGAGGWGQPQHF
-	TRBJ2-2	TRBV5-6	-	TGTGCCAGCAGCACTCTAGGGGGTAGGGCGCGGACCGGGGAGCTGTTTTTT	CASSTLGGRARTGELFF
-	TRBJ1-1	TRBV28	TRBD1	TGTGCCAGCATTCCAGGACAGGGGTTTGAAGCTTTCTTT	CASIPGQGFEAFF
once	TRBJ1-5	TRBV12-3/TRBV12-4	-	TGTGCCAGCAGTTTCGCCGGTCAGCCCCAGCATTTT	CASSFAGQPQHF
-	TRBJ2-2	TRBV2	TRBD2	TGTGCCAGTCAGCGGGAGGGAAACGGGGAGCTGTTTTTT	CASQREGNGELFF
-	TRBJ1-2	TRBV6-5	-	TGTGCCAGCAGCCCCGGGACAACGGGTGGCTACACCTTC	CASSPGTTGGYTF
-	TRBJ2-2	TRBV5-1	TRBD1	TGCGCCAGCAGCTTGTGGGACAGGGCTCCGACCGGGGAGCTGTTTTTT	CASSLWDRAPTGELFF
-	TRBJ2-2	TRBV10-1	-	TGCGCCAGCAGTGAGTCGGAACTACACACCGGGGAGCTGTTTTTT	CASSESELHTGELFF
-	TRBJ2-5	TRBV2	-	TGTGCCAGCAGTGAAACCAGACAAGAGACCCAGTACTTC	CASSETRQETQYF
-	TRBJ1-2	TRBV12-3/TRBV12-4	-	TGTGCCAGCAGGGTGGGGGGGTATGGCTACACCTTC	CASRVGGYGYTF
-	TRBJ1-2	TRBV6-5	TRBD1	TGTGCCAGCAGACGGACAGGACCCTATGGCTACACCTTC	CASRRTGPYGYTF
-	TRBJ1-6	TRBV4-3	-	TGCGCCAGCAGCCAGGGGGACACCGATAATTCACCCCTCCACTTT	CASSQGDTDNSPLHF
-	TRBJ2-1	TRBV29-1	TRBD1	TGCAGCGTTAGGGGGCGGAAGATAACCTACAATGAGCAGTTCTTC	CSVRGRKITYNEQFF
once	TRBJ2-3	TRBV11-1	TRBD1	TGTGCCAGCAGCCTATGGACAGGGGGCAGGGCAGATACGCAGTATTTT	CASSLWTGGRADTQYF